This TCR beta chain is from a study of T cell responses to AZD1222 COVID-19 vaccine. Using immunoSEQ multiplex PCR, the repertoire was profiled, and TCRdb retains in-frame clones only, with some absent. The table includes more than 150,000 clones, approximately 94% detected once. The TCR was taken from an adult who received the AZD1222 COVID-19 vaccine. Sequencing used peripheral blood, obtained 28 days after the second AZD1222 dose.

The CDR3, as DNA: TGTGCCAGCACCCCCAGCTCTTTTGAAAAACTGTTTTTT. Its protein product is CASTPSSFEKLFF. V is TRBV2 and J is TRBJ1-4; D gene ambiguous. V shed 7 bases and J shed 7 bases, with 13 bases lying between them. Germline loops: CDR1 SNHLY, CDR2 FYNNEI. CDR3 size: 13 residues. Full variable domain (remainder filled in from reference TRBV2 and TRBJ1-4): EPEVTQTPSHQVTQMGQEVILRCVPISNHLYFYWYRQILGQKVEFLVSFYNNEISEKSEIFDDQFSVERPDGSNFTLKIRSTKLEDSAMYFCASTPSSFEKLFFGSGTQLSVL.